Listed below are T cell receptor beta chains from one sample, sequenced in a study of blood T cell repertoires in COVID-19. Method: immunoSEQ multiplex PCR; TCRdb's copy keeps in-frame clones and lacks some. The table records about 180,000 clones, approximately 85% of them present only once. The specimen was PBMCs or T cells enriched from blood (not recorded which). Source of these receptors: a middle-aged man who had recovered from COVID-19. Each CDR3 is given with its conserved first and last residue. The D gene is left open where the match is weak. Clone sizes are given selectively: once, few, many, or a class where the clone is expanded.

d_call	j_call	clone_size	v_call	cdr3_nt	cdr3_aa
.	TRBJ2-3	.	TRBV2	TGTGCCAGCAGAACAGGGAACCGGAGGGATACGCAGTATTTT	CASRTGNRRDTQYF
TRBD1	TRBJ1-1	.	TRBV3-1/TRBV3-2	TGTGCCAGCAGCCTCCCGGGACAGCGGAACACTGAAGCTTTCTTT	CASSLPGQRNTEAFF
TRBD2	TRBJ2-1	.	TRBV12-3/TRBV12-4	TGTGCCAGCAGTTTTCTAGCGGGGGGACCCGGGTTCTTC	CASSFLAGGPGFF
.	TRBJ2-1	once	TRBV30	TGTGCCTGGAGAGGCATTCCCGAGGTCAATGAGCAGTTCTTC	CAWRGIPEVNEQFF
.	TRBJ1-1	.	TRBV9	TGTGCCAGCAGCTCAGGAACCTTCATGAACACTGAAGCTTTCTTT	CASSSGTFMNTEAFF
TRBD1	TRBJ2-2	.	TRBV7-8	TGTGCCAGCAGCTTATCCAGGGGGCGTTCCACCGGGGAGCTGTTTTTT	CASSLSRGRSTGELFF
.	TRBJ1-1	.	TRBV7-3	TGTGCCAGCAGCTTAACGTCTAGGAACACTGAAGCTTTCTTT	CASSLTSRNTEAFF
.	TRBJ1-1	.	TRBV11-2	TGTGCCAGCAGCGAGATAGCCTATGAAGCTTTCTTT	CASSEIAYEAFF
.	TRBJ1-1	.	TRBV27	TGTGCCAGCAGTTTGGCATGGAACACTGAAGCTTTCTTT	CASSLAWNTEAFF
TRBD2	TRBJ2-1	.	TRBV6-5	TGTGCCAGCAGTTTGAGCGGGGCAGACTACAATGAGCAGTTCTTC	CASSLSGADYNEQFF
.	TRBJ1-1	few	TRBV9	TGTGCCAGCAGCCCCGAGGGGGACCTTCAAGCTTTCTTT	CASSPEGDLQAFF
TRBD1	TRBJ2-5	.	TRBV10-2	TGCGCCAGCAGGGAGCGAGCAGGACAGGGTAAAGAGACCCAGTACTTC	CASRERAGQGKETQYF
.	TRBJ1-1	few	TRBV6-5	TGTGCCAGCAGTTTCCTGACTGGCACTGAAGCTTTCTTT	CASSFLTGTEAFF
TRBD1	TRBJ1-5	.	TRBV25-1	TGTGCCAGCAGTGGACAGGGACACAATCAGCCCCAGCATTTT	CASSGQGHNQPQHF
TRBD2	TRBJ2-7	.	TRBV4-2	TGTGCCAGCAGCCAATCCGGACTAGCGGGAGTCGACGAGCAGTACTTC	CASSQSGLAGVDEQYF
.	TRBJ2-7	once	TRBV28	TGTGCCAGCAGTTCTGATCGGACAGCCTCGCGGGACGAGCAGTACTTC	CASSSDRTASRDEQYF
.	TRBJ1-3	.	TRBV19	TGTGCCAGTAGTGTTTCTAGCTCTGGAAACACCATATATTTT	CASSVSSSGNTIYF
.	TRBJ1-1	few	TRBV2	TGTGCCAGCACCGCGGGCGCGAACACTGAAGCTTTCTTT	CASTAGANTEAFF
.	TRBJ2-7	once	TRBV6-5	TGTGCCAGCAGGAGTGCCAGGACTACCTCCTACGAGCAGTACTTC	CASRSARTTSYEQYF